This passage covers 11 T cell receptor beta chains from one sample sequenced in a study of early T cells in non-severe SARS-CoV-2 infection. MiXCR, run by TCRdb on the 5' RACE reads, gives a single entry per CDR3 protein. The sample comprises tens of thousands of distinct CDR3 sequences, approximately 10% of which are singletons, and approximately 5.9% rests with the top ten. Source material: whole blood. The receptors originated from an adult who was a healthcare worker with PCR-confirmed SARS-CoV-2 infection or an uninfected control (not recorded which).

This sequence joins TRBV20-1 and TRBJ2-2; D is perhaps TRBD1 (5 bases). V shed 2 bases and J shed 2 bases, with 6 bases lying between them. The CDR3 is 13 amino acids. The V gene's germline CDR1 is DFQATT and CDR2 SNEGSKA (reference sequence). CDR3 in amino acids: CSARQGNTGELFF. CDR3 coding DNA: TGCAGTGCTAGACAGGGAAACACCGGGGAGCTGTTTTTT.

This clonotype was counted only a few times. V and J are TRBV7-9 and TRBJ1-2, with TRBD1 identical over 9 bases. The germline gives CDR1 SEHNR, CDR2 FQNEAQ (reference sequence). V was clipped by 4 bases and J by 0 bases; unmatched bases: 3. This CDR3 has 15 amino acids. In DNA form, the CDR3 reads TGTGCCAGCAGCTCCGGGGACAGGGCTAACTATGGCTACACCTTC. Residues: CASSSGDRANYGYTF.

There are many counts of this clonotype. The chain links TRBV7-8 to TRBJ1-1; D not certain. Looked up from germline, CDR1 is SGHVS and CDR2 is FQNEAQ. The CDR3 has 13 residues. Trimming left V 1 base short and J 4 bases short, with 7 bases between. This CDR3 reads CASSLERPTEAFF. As DNA, the CDR3 is TGTGCCAGCAGCTTAGAACGGCCCACTGAAGCTTTCTTT.

In this sample, this clonotype turned up a few times. In DNA, the CDR3 is TGCAGTGCTAGGTACGCCGGGAGAAACATTCAGTACTTC. As protein: CSARYAGRNIQYF. V and J are TRBV20-1 and TRBJ2-4; D perhaps matches TRBD2 (6 bases). V was shortened by 3 bases and J by 6 bases, with 12 bases between the two germline ends. This CDR3 is 13 amino acids long. Germline V gene data show CDR1 as DFQATT and CDR2 as SNEGSKA (reference sequence).

This chain links TRBV14 with TRBJ2-3; 10 bases agree with TRBD1. The germline CDR1 and CDR2 sequences are SGHDN and FVKESK. This CDR3 contains 15 residues. V shed 2 bases and J 8 bases; nucleotides not matched to a gene: 7. This chain's CDR3 is CASSQLGQGRITQYF. The CDR3 bases are TGTGCCAGCAGCCAATTGGGACAGGGGCGGATTACGCAGTATTTT.

The J gene is TRBJ1-5, the V gene TRBV20-1; 7 bases match TRBD1. This CDR3 contains 14 residues. Germline trimming cut 5 bases from V and 3 bases from J; bases unmatched to any gene: 7. Per the germline V gene, CDR1 is DFQATT and CDR2 is SNEGSKA (reference sequence). The CDR3 spells CSADNRGLNQPQHF. CDR3 nucleotides: TGCAGTGCTGATAACAGGGGCCTCAATCAGCCCCAGCATTTT.

This rearrangement joins TRBV7-9 to TRBJ2-7, with D unresolved. CDR1 SEHNR and CDR2 FQNEAQ come from the germline V gene (reference sequence). V was cut by 3 bases and J by 6 bases, with 6 bases left in between. The CDR3 is 11 amino acids. DNA of the CDR3: TGTGCCAGCAGCTTCGTCGCCGAGCAGTACTTC. Protein product: CASSFVAEQYF.

To note about this clonotype: A read error may explain this, as a much larger clone is one base away. The V and J genes are TRBV28 and TRBJ2-4; D gene uncertain. Germline V gene sequence: CDR1 MDHEN, CDR2 SYDVKM. The CDR3 is 13 amino acids. CDR3 amino acids: CASSFTAKNIQHF. The DNA of the CDR3 is TGTGCCAGCAGTTTTACAGCCAAAAACATTCAGCACTTC. Using reference TRBV28 and TRBJ2-4 for the parts outside the CDR3, the full variable domain is DVKVTQSSRYLVKRTGEKVFLECVQDMDHENMFWYRQDPGLGLRLIYFSYDVKMKEKGDIPEGYSVSREKKERFSLILESASTNQTSMYLCASSFTAKNIQHFGAGTRLSVL.

This clonotype was detected many times. The J gene is TRBJ1-1, the V gene TRBV5-1; TRBD1 might be the D (6 bases). CDR1 SGHRS and CDR2 YFSETQ come from the germline V gene. The CDR3 covers 16 residues. V was trimmed by 3 bases and J by 4 bases, leaving 19 bases between them. This CDR3 is CASSSQFRGEGTEAFF. CDR3 nucleotides: TGCGCCAGCAGCTCTCAATTCAGGGGAGAGGGCACTGAAGCTTTCTTT.

This clonotype rates as large. The genes are TRBV10-2 and TRBJ1-2; D gene ambiguous. CDR3 size: 12 residues. From germline, CDR1 is WSHSY and CDR2 SAAADI. V lost 5 bases, J lost 2 bases, and 6 bases lay in between. The chain's CDR3 is CASSPGNYGYTF. DNA for the CDR3: TGCGCCAGCAGTCCCGGGAACTATGGCTACACCTTC.

In its sample, this clonotype was seen many times. The V and J genes are TRBV7-6 and TRBJ2-7, with 14 bases matching TRBD2. CDR1 and CDR2 (germline): SGHVS, FNYEAQ. V lost 5 bases to trimming and J lost 4 bases; unmatched junction nucleotides: 7. The CDR3 runs 16 residues. The CDR3 DNA is TGTGCCAGCAGCCCAGGGACTAGCGGGGGTACATACGAGCAGTACTTC. This translates into CASSPGTSGGTYEQYF. Full variable domain (remainder filled in from reference TRBV7-6 and TRBJ2-7): GAGVSQSPRYKVTKRGQDVALRCDPISGHVSLYWYRQALGQGPEFLTYFNYEAQQDKSGLPNDRFSAERPEGSISTLTIQRTEQRDSAMYRCASSPGTSGGTYEQYFGPGTRLTVT.